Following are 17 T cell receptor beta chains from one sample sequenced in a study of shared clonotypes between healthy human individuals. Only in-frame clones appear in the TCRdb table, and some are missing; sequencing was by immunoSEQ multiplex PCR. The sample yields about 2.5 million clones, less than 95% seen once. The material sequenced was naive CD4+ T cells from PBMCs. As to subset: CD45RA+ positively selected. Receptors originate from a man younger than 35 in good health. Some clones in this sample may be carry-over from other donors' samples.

The CDR3 protein is CASTARGNGLDEQFF. The CDR3 region has the DNA TGTGCCAGCACCGCTAGGGGGAACGGTTTGGATGAGCAGTTCTTC. The rearrangement joins TRBV6-5 to TRBJ2-1; possibly TRBD1 for D (6 bases). Germline V gene sequence: CDR1 MNHEY, CDR2 SVGAGI. Trimming stripped 7 bases from V and 8 bases from J, with 21 bases between. The CDR3 runs to 15 residues.

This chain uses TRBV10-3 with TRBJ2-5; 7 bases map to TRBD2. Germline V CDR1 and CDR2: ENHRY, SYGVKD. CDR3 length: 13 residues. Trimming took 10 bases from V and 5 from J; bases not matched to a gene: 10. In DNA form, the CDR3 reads TGTGCCACCTTAGCGGGCTCGGGGGAGACCCAGTACTTC. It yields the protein CATLAGSGETQYF.

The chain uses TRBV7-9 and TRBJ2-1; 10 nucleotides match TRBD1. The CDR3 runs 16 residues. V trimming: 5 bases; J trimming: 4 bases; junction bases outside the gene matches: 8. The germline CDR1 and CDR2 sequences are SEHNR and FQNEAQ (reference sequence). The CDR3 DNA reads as TGTGCCAGCAGCCCAACGACAGGGGGCGCATACAATGAGCAGTTCTTC. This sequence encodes CASSPTTGGAYNEQFF.

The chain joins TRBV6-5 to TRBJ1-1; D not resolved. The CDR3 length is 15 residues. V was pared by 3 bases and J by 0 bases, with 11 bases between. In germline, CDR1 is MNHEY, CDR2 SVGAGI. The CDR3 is CASSYRLSMNTEAFF. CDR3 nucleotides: TGTGCCAGCAGTTATCGCCTATCCATGAACACTGAAGCTTTCTTT.

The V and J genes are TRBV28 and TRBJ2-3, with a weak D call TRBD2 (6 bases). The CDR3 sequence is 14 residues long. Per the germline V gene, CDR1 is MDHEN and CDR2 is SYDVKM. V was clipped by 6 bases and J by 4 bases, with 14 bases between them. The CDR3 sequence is CASRNGGASDTQYF. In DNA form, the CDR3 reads TGTGCCAGCAGAAACGGAGGGGCATCAGATACGCAGTATTTT. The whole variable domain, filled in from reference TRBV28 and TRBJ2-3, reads DVKVTQSSRYLVKRTGEKVFLECVQDMDHENMFWYRQDPGLGLRLIYFSYDVKMKEKGDIPEGYSVSREKKERFSLILESASTNQTSMYLCASRNGGASDTQYFGPGTRLTVL.

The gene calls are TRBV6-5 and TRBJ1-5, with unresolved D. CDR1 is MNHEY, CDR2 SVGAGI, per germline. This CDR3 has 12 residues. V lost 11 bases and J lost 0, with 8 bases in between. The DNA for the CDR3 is TGTGCCCGACTTTATAGCAATCAGCCCCAGCATTTT. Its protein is CARLYSNQPQHF.

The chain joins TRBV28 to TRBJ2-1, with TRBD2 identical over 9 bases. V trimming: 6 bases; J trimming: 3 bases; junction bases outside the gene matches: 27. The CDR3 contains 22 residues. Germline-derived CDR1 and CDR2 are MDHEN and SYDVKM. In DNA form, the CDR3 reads TGTGCCAGCAGCCCCCACTCGGGACGGCCGGGGGGCGGGAGGGCCAGCTACAATGAGCAGTTCTTC. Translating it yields CASSPHSGRPGGGRASYNEQFF.

The chain's CDR3 is CASSSTGGSGTGELFF. The CDR3 DNA follows: TGTGCCAGCAGCTCTACAGGGGGCTCGGGCACCGGGGAGCTGTTTTTT. The chain joins TRBV11-3 to TRBJ2-2, with 9 nucleotides matching TRBD1. The CDR3 is 16 amino acids. Germline CDR1 reads SGHNT; CDR2 reads YENEEA. Trimming took 4 bases from V and 4 from J; bases not matched to a gene: 7.

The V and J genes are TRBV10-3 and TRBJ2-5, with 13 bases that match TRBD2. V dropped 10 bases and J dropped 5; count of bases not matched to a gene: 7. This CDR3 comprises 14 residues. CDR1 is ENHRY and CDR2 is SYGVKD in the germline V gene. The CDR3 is CATGLAGEGETQYF. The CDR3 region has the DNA TGTGCCACCGGACTAGCGGGAGAGGGGGAGACCCAGTACTTC.

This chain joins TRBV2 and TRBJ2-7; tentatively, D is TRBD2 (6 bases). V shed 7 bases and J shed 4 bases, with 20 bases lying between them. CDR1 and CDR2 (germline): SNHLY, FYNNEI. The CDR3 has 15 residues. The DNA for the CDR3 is TGTGCCAGCACCCTGGACCCCCGGGGAGGTTACGAGCAGTACTTC. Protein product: CASTLDPRGGYEQYF.

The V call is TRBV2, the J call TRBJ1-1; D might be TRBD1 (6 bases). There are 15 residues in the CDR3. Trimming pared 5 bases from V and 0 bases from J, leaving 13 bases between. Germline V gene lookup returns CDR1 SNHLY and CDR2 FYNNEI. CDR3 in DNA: TGTGCCAGCAGTTCCCGGACAGTGATGAACACTGAAGCTTTCTTT. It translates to CASSSRTVMNTEAFF.

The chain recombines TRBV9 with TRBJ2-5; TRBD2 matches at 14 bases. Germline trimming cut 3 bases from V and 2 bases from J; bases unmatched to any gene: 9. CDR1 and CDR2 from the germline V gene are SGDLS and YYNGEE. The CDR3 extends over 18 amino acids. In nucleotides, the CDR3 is TGTGCCAGCAGCGCGCGGACTAGCGGGAGGTATTCGCAAGAGACCCAGTACTTC. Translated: CASSARTSGRYSQETQYF.

The CDR3 coding sequence is TGTGCCAGCAGCAGAGGACAGGGGTGGGGGGCCAACGTCCTGACTTTC. Protein product: CASSRGQGWGANVLTF. This chain connects TRBV6-4 to TRBJ2-6; 9 bases line up with TRBD1. Unmatched junction bases numbered 7, after V lost 6 bases and J lost 4 bases. This CDR3 is built from 16 residues. Germline CDR1 MRHNA, CDR2 SNTAGT.

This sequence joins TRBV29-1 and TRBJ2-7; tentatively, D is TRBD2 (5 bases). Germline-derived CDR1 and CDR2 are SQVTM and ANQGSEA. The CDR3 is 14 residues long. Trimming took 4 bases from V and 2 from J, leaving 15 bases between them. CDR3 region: CSVAILARAYEQYF. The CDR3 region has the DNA TGCAGCGTTGCAATCCTAGCACGGGCCTACGAGCAGTACTTC.

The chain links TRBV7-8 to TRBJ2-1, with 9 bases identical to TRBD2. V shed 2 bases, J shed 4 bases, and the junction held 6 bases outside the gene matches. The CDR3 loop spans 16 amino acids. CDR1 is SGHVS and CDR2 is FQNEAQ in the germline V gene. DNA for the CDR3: TGTGCCAGCAGCTTACGGACTAGCGAGACATACAATGAGCAGTTCTTC. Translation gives CASSLRTSETYNEQFF.

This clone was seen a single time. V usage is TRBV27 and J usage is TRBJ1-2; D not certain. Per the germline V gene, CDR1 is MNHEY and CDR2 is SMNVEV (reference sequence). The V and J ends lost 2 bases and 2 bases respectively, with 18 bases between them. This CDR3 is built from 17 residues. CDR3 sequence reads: CASSLVGVKDANYGYTF. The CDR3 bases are TGTGCCAGCAGTTTAGTCGGGGTAAAGGACGCAAACTATGGCTACACCTTC.

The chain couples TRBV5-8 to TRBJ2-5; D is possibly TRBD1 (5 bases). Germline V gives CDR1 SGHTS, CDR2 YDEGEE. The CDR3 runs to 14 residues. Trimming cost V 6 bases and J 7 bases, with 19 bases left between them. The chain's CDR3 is CASTSRQGTGTQYF. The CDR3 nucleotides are TGTGCCAGCACCTCTCGCCAGGGAACAGGGACCCAGTACTTC.